One sample yielded the 27 T cell receptor beta chains listed below, sequenced in a study of cytomegalovirus exposure and HLA in healthy donors. 13 Jbeta primers and 60 Vbeta primers were used for the PCR. Here immunoSEQ multiplex PCR was the method, and the copy in TCRdb shows in-frame clones only, minus some. The repertoire includes 150,000 to 200,000 clones, 85% of them detected once, and more than 2% sits in the top ten. The sample was PBMCs. The receptor source for this set is a young man in good health and CMV-seropositive.

The chain is built from TRBV5-1 and TRBJ2-4; 8 bases are a match to TRBD1. The CDR3 contains 14 residues. Germline V CDR1 and CDR2: SGHRS, YFSETQ. After removal of 5 bases from V and 5 bases from J, the junction contained 6 bases not matched to a gene. In DNA, the CDR3 is TGCGCCAGCAGACCGGACAGGGCTGAAAACATTCAGTACTTC. This translates into CASRPDRAENIQYF.

This clone was counted once. J is TRBJ2-7 and V is TRBV6-5; D is ambiguous. Germline values: CDR1 MNHEY, CDR2 SVGAGI. This CDR3 region has 13 residues. V shed 0 bases and J shed 7 bases, with 10 bases lying between them. CDR3 nucleotide sequence: TGTGCCAGCAGTTACTCGGGCATCCTTGAGCAGTACTTC. Translation gives CASSYSGILEQYF.

The chain is built from TRBV4-3 and TRBJ1-4; maybe TRBD1 (5 bases). V lost 4 bases and J lost 8, with 17 bases in between. Germline CDR1 and CDR2: LGHNA and YSLEER. The CDR3 is made up of 15 amino acids. The CDR3: CASSPEEGFREKLFF. The CDR3 DNA reads TGCGCCAGCAGCCCAGAGGAGGGGTTTCGGGAAAAACTGTTTTTT.

This chain uses TRBV5-1 with TRBJ2-5, with TRBD2 as a possible D gene (6 bases). CDR3 length: 13 amino acids. CDR1 and CDR2 (germline): SGHRS, YFSETQ. V shed 0 bases and J shed 5 bases, with 8 bases lying between them. DNA for the CDR3: TGCGCCAGCAGCTTGGCCGGAGGGGAGACCCAGTACTTC. Its protein product is CASSLAGGETQYF.

The gene calls are TRBV18 and TRBJ1-1; TRBD1 might be the D (6 bases). The germline V gene has CDR1 KGHSH and CDR2 LQKENI. This CDR3 spans 16 amino acids. Deletions cut 3 bases from V and 7 bases from J, with 21 bases between. CDR3 sequence reads: CASSPMRTDLNSEAFF. In DNA, the CDR3 is TGTGCCAGCTCACCCATGAGGACAGACCTCAATAGTGAAGCTTTCTTT.

The chain recombines TRBV6-5 with TRBJ1-2, with 12 bases that match TRBD1. This CDR3 is built from 13 residues. The V gene's germline CDR1 is MNHEY and CDR2 SVGAGI. The trim removed 11 bases at V and 8 bases at J, leaving 9 bases unmatched. CDR3 nucleotides: TGTGCCTGTTCCGGGACAGGGGGCCGGGGCTACACCTTC. Amino acid sequence: CACSGTGGRGYTF.

V is TRBV14 and J is TRBJ1-6; tentatively, D is TRBD1 (5 bases). The CDR3 contains 15 residues. V was clipped by 0 bases and J by 10 bases, with 13 bases between them. CDR1 is SGHDN, CDR2 FVKESK, per germline. The CDR3 spells CASSQDGGKGSPLHF. The CDR3 DNA is TGTGCCAGCAGCCAAGATGGGGGGAAGGGGTCACCCCTCCACTTT.

DNA for the CDR3: TGTGCCAGCAGCTTATTAACAGCGAACACTGAAGCTTTCTTT. Its protein product is CASSLLTANTEAFF. V is TRBV7-6 and J is TRBJ1-1; D ambiguous. CDR3 size: 14 residues. Germline values: CDR1 SGHVS, CDR2 FNYEAQ. The V end lost 2 bases, the J end lost 1 base, and 8 bases lay between the germline ends.

The chain uses TRBV6-1 and TRBJ2-6; maybe TRBD1 (5 bases). CDR3 length: 15 amino acids. V shed 4 bases and J shed 1 base, with 8 bases lying between them. The germline gives CDR1 MNHNS, CDR2 SASEGT. The CDR3 DNA is TGTGCCAGCAGTGTGGACATGTCTGGGGCCAACGTCCTGACTTTC. This sequence encodes CASSVDMSGANVLTF.

The chain carries TRBV10-3 and TRBJ1-2; D perhaps matches TRBD1 (6 bases). Germline-derived CDR1 and CDR2 are ENHRY and SYGVKD. The CDR3 runs to 16 residues. V was cut by 0 bases and J by 0 bases, with 11 bases left in between. Here the CDR3 DNA reads TGTGCCATCAGTGAGTCTTGGACAGTAGCTAACTATGGCTACACCTTC. It encodes CAISESWTVANYGYTF.

Notes on this clone: At one of its ends the junction is not consistent with the germline gene, which may arise from a read error. Other DNA sequences in this sample translate to the same CDR3. CDR3 DNA sequence: TGTGCCAGCAGCTTCGATACAGGGTCAGAGACTCAGTACTTC. It codes for CASSFDTGSETQYF. The rearrangement links TRBV7-7 to TRBJ2-5, with a tentative D call TRBD1 (6 bases). The CDR3 has 14 amino acids. CDR1 and CDR2 (germline): SSHAT, FNYEAQ (reference sequence).

This chain links TRBV2 with TRBJ2-5, with D maybe TRBD1 (6 bases). V was cut by 6 bases and J by 1 base, with 9 bases left in between. There are 13 residues in the CDR3. Germline V CDR1 and CDR2: SNHLY, FYNNEI. CDR3: CASRDSLQETQYF. CDR3 DNA: TGTGCCAGCAGGGACAGCCTCCAAGAGACCCAGTACTTC.

The rearrangement uses TRBV6-5 and TRBJ2-7, with 10 nucleotides matching TRBD1. After removal of 5 bases from V and 6 bases from J, the junction contained 10 bases not matched to a gene. The germline V gene has CDR1 MNHEY and CDR2 SVGAGI. The CDR3 covers 15 residues. Here the CDR3 reads CASSATGGLSAEQYF. The CDR3 DNA is TGTGCCAGCAGTGCGACAGGGGGCCTTTCAGCCGAGCAGTACTTC.

This rearrangement joins TRBV7-9 to TRBJ1-6, with 9 bases aligning to TRBD1. The junction had 6 bases not matched to a gene; V was cut back by 5 bases and J by 4 bases. The CDR3 has 16 residues. Per germline, CDR1 SEHNR and CDR2 FQNEAQ (reference sequence). The CDR3: CASSTRGQGYNSPLHF. The CDR3 coding sequence is TGTGCCAGCAGCACCAGAGGACAGGGGTATAATTCACCCCTCCACTTT.

This chain links TRBV5-1 with TRBJ2-5; 7 nucleotides match TRBD2. Losses at the gene ends were 6 bases for V and 11 bases for J; bases not matched to a gene: 10. Germline V CDR1 and CDR2: SGHRS, YFSETQ. The CDR3 is 12 amino acids. As DNA, the CDR3 is TGCGCCAGCAACTCCGGGGCGGGAGAGCAGTACTTC. As protein: CASNSGAGEQYF.

The CDR3 DNA reads as TGTGCCAGCATCCACCCGTCGGGGGAGACCCAGTACTTC. Encoded protein: CASIHPSGETQYF. The genes are TRBV6-6 and TRBJ2-5; possibly TRBD2 for D (5 bases). CDR1 is MNHNY, CDR2 SVGAGI, per germline (reference sequence). The CDR3 length is 13 residues. V gave up 7 bases and J gave up 5 bases, with 14 bases separating them.

The chain employs TRBV18 and TRBJ2-2; 12 nucleotides align to TRBD2. The CDR3 extends over 18 amino acids. Germline CDR1 KGHSH, CDR2 LQKENI. J was trimmed by 4 bases and V by 2 bases; bases with no gene match: 8. In DNA, the CDR3 is TGTGCCAGCTCACCATCCCTAGCGGGGGGGCCTACCACCGGGGAGCTGTTTTTT. Its protein is CASSPSLAGGPTTGELFF.

The chain has TRBV15 and TRBJ1-5; TRBD1 is a possible D gene (6 bases). From germline, CDR1 is LNHNV and CDR2 YYDKDF (reference sequence). Trimming stripped 2 bases from V and 0 bases from J, with 14 bases between. CDR3 size: 17 residues. CDR3 residues: CATSRRQAENSNQPQHF. The DNA for the CDR3 is TGTGCCACCAGCAGAAGACAGGCTGAGAATAGCAATCAGCCCCAGCATTTT. Combining the CDR3 with reference TRBV15 and TRBJ1-5 gives the whole variable domain DAMVIQNPRYQVTQFGKPVTLSCSQTLNHNVMYWYQQKSSQAPKLLFHYYDKDFNNEADTPDNFQSRRPNTSFCFLDIRSPGLGDTAMYLCATSRRQAENSNQPQHFGDGTRLSIL.

The chain recombines TRBV9 with TRBJ1-2; D is unresolved. Germline CDR1 SGDLS, CDR2 YYNGEE. V gave up 0 bases and J gave up 6 bases, with 12 bases separating them. The length of the CDR3 is 14 residues. CDR3 coding DNA: TGTGCCAGCAGCGTAGGGGCGGGAAGGGATGGCTACACCTTC. Its translation: CASSVGAGRDGYTF. Variable domain in full (rest from reference TRBV9 and TRBJ1-2): DSGVTQTPKHLITATGQRVTLRCSPRSGDLSVYWYQQSLDQGLQFLIQYYNGEERAKGNILERFSAQQFPDLHSELNLSSLELGDSALYFCASSVGAGRDGYTFGSGTRLTVV.

The rearrangement links TRBV9 to TRBJ1-2; 10 positions agree with TRBD1. Germline CDR1 SGDLS, CDR2 YYNGEE. V was pared by 0 bases and J by 5 bases, with 4 bases of the junction left unmatched. The CDR3 is 15 amino acids. CDR3 nucleotide sequence: TGTGCCAGCAGCGTAGGTGGGACAGGGGTTTATGGCTACACCTTC. This sequence encodes CASSVGGTGVYGYTF.

V and J are TRBV6-4 and TRBJ2-2; D remains ambiguous. CDR1 and CDR2 from the germline V gene are MRHNA and SNTAGT. This CDR3 has 13 amino acids. The V end was cut by 4 bases, the J end by 1 base, with 4 bases between. The chain's CDR3 is CASSVVNTGELFF. The CDR3 bases are TGTGCCAGCAGTGTAGTGAACACCGGGGAGCTGTTTTTT.

CDR3 protein: CARSPRTSGGQETQYF. CDR3 bases: TGTGCCAGAAGCCCAAGGACTAGCGGGGGCCAAGAGACCCAGTACTTC. The rearrangement joins TRBV7-5 to TRBJ2-5; whether TRBD2, the table's D call, matches the DNA was not checked. TRBV7-5 is assigned pseudogene status. CDR3 length: 16 residues.

The chain couples TRBV19 to TRBJ2-1, with 9 bases identical to TRBD2. The CDR3 extends over 14 amino acids. The germline V gene has CDR1 LNHDA and CDR2 SQIVND (reference sequence). V shed 7 bases and J 3 bases; nucleotides not matched to a gene: 4. This chain's CDR3 is CASTAGGVYNEQFF. CDR3 DNA: TGTGCCAGTACCGCGGGGGGGGTCTACAATGAGCAGTTCTTC.

The gene calls are TRBV6-1 and TRBJ2-5; 7 nucleotides match TRBD1. V was clipped by 6 bases and J by 5 bases; unmatched bases: 9. The CDR3 totals 14 residues. Per germline, CDR1 MNHNS and CDR2 SASEGT. The CDR3: CASSGDRVVETQYF. The CDR3 DNA sequence: TGTGCCAGCAGCGGAGACAGGGTCGTTGAGACCCAGTACTTC.

The chain combines TRBV18 with TRBJ2-4; 9 bases map to TRBD1. The CDR3 is made up of 17 amino acids. The germline gives CDR1 KGHSH, CDR2 LQKENI. V lost 3 bases, J lost 1 base, and 7 bases stayed unmatched. CDR3 amino acids: CASSPTTGGLAKNIQYF. The DNA of the CDR3 is TGTGCCAGCTCACCTACAACAGGGGGCTTGGCCAAAAACATTCAGTACTTC. Using reference TRBV18 and TRBJ2-4 for the parts outside the CDR3, the full variable domain is NAGVMQNPRHLVRRRGQEARLRCSPMKGHSHVYWYRQLPEEGLKFMVYLQKENIIDESGMPKERFSAEFPKEGPSILRIQQVVRGDSAAYFCASSPTTGGLAKNIQYFGAGTRLSVL.

The chain couples TRBV4-2 to TRBJ2-1; maybe TRBD1 (6 bases). Between the trimmed V and J ends, which lost 2 bases and 8 bases, there was a span of 10 bases. In germline, CDR1 is LGHNA, CDR2 YNFKEQ. This CDR3 contains 13 residues. CDR3 amino acids: CASSQTGRYEQFF. The CDR3 nucleotides read TGTGCCAGCAGCCAAACAGGGAGATATGAGCAGTTCTTC.

Only one count was recorded for this clone. The rearrangement links TRBV7-6 to TRBJ1-1; D is ambiguous. Germline CDR1 is SGHVS and CDR2 is FNYEAQ. The CDR3 loop spans 13 amino acids. The germline V and J ends were trimmed by 5 bases and 1 base, with 8 bases remaining between them. Written as DNA, the CDR3 is TGTGCCAGCAGCCCAGGTGGGAACACTGAAGCTTTCTTT. Protein product: CASSPGGNTEAFF.